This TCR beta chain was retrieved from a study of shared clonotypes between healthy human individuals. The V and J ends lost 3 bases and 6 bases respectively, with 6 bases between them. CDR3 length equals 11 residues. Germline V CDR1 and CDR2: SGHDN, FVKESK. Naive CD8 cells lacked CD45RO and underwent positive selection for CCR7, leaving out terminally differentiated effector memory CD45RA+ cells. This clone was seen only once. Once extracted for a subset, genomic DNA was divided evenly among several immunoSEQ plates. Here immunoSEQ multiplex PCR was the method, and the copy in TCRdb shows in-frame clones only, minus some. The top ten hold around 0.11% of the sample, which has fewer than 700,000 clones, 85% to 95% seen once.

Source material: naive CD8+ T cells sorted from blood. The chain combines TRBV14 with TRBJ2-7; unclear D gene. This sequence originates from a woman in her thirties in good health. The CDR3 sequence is CASSHLFEQYF. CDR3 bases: TGTGCCAGCAGCCACCTATTCGAGCAGTACTTC.